The clone carrying this T cell receptor beta chain has only one observation. The sample is drawn from a study of technical replicates of blood from several donors. In germline, CDR1 is SNHLY, CDR2 FYNNEI. Between the trimmed V and J ends, which lost 5 bases and 3 bases, there was a span of 19 bases. This CDR3 comprises 16 residues. Only in-frame clones appear in the TCRdb table, and some are missing; sequencing was by immunoSEQ multiplex PCR. The data show some 82,000 clones, about 97% seen once. The sequence came from a human donor in good health. The chain links TRBV2 to TRBJ1-2; TRBD1 is a possible D gene (6 bases). Sequenced: T cells isolated from PBMCs. CDR3 sequence (DNA): TGTGCCAGCAGTCCTACAGGGAGCCCCTTCGACTATGGCTACACCTTC. Translated, it gives CASSPTGSPFDYGYTF.